Detailed here is one T cell receptor beta chain. V was cut by 4 bases and J by 4 bases, with 22 bases left in between. This CDR3 region has 17 residues. Germline-derived CDR1 and CDR2 are LGHNA and YSLEER. The entry originates in a study of blood T cell repertoires in COVID-19. Whole-study context: Acute-phase and convalescent COVID-19 samples originated in the United States, Italy and Spain.

Original data processing: Amplification of reference gene primers provided the estimated nucleated cell counts. Sequencing was performed with immunoSEQ multiplex PCR; in TCRdb, only in-frame clones are kept and a portion is missing. The D gene and trimming were derived from the DNA, and the V and J assignments and clone size from that table. The sample holds some 210,000 clones, 88% seen once. The sequenced sample was peripheral blood. This sequence joins TRBV4-3 and TRBJ2-5; maybe TRBD2 (6 bases). The clonotype was recovered from a middle-aged woman who had recovered from COVID-19. In DNA, the CDR3 is TGCGCCAGCAGCCGGGACTTTGTAAAGGCCCGACTAGAGACCCAGTACTTC. It specifies CASSRDFVKARLETQYF.